This T cell receptor beta chain appears in the sequencing data of a study of somatic mutations in cytotoxic T cells in rheumatoid arthritis. Background on the study: Some V beta antibody-stained T-cell populations were flow-sorted at nearly 100% purity, including V beta1+ cells sequenced for TCRB. Broader study findings: A slight TRBV07 underrepresentation in rheumatoid arthritis patients was reported without multiple-comparison adjustment.

The table came from immunoSEQ multiplex PCR; TCRdb's copy has only in-frame clones and leaves some out. The table lists over 15,000 clones, about 86% of them singletons. Turning to this clone: Its antigen is as yet unknown.

Losses at the gene ends were 0 bases for V and 7 bases for J; bases not matched to a gene: 7. The CDR3 is made up of 16 amino acids. Germline CDR1 reads MGHRA; CDR2 reads YSYEKL. By positive magnetic bead selection, CD4+ and CD8+ cells were isolated, and their purity was checked by flow cytometry. This chain joins TRBV4-1 and TRBJ2-3, with 10 bases fitting TRBD2. Material for sequencing was CD8+ T cells sorted from blood. The TCR was taken from a middle-aged man in good health. CDR3 sequence (DNA): TGCGCCAGCAGCCAAGATAGCGAGCGGGAGGGAAATACGCAGTATTTT. Protein product: CASSQDSEREGNTQYF.